The TCR beta chain under discussion was sequenced for a study of blood T cells in healthy people across ages. This clonotype was seen a few times. Germline V gives CDR1 SGDLS, CDR2 YYNGEE. The V segment lost 0 bases and the J segment 7 bases; nucleotides outside the gene matches: 5. The CDR3 has 15 residues. A second PCR, run for about 7 to 11 cycles, used a sample-barcoded 5' primer plus a J-beta primer mix. TCRdb re-called the 5' RACE reads through MiXCR, storing one row per CDR3 protein. The profile shows approximately 1.5 million distinct CDR3 sequences, about 35% of them singletons. The TCR originated in a woman aged 30 to 39 in good health. The rearrangement uses TRBV9 and TRBJ2-1; 9 positions match TRBD2. The source material was blood. CDR3 bases: TGTGCCAGCAGCGTAGATGCGGGAGGGCCAAATGAGCAGTTCTTC. Residues: CASSVDAGGPNEQFF.